This T cell receptor (beta chain) is from a study of identical twins (dated by TCRdb to 2016 to 2017). Background for the entire study: TCR alpha and beta repertoires from monozygotic twins, unrelated adults of various ages and cord blood were deep-sequenced to test whether fetal clonotypes persist. Replicate twin experiments were performed at different times using different library preparation protocols to rule out contamination. Results the study describes overall, beyond this receptor: The excess sharing between twins in beta out-of-frame sequences was weaker because fewer shared sequences reduced the signal-to-noise ratio. Zero-insertion analyses could be partly confounded by invariant T cells such as MAIT and iNKT, although diverse VJ usage argued against such confounding for most clonotypes. Because the same donors could not be followed over many years, the conclusions depended on cross-sectional statistical analysis. Out-of-frame TCR alpha sequences shared between twins showed an excess of low generation-probability sequences compared with coincidental sharing between unrelated individuals. Out-of-frame TCR alpha sharing in monozygotic twins was systematically underestimated by recombination models, whereas sharing between unrelated individuals was in agreement with the recombination models. Abundant cord blood beta clonotypes carried fewer insertions; young adult naive repertoires showed a weaker similar trend, while memory repertoires showed none.

All donors were healthy Caucasians. About this clonotype itself: Its antigen specificity is not known. No base qualities exist here, and no much larger clone lies one base off it.

Trimming takes 2 bases from V and 2 bases from J, and the germline ends sit 9 bases apart. The CDR1 and CDR2 encoded by the germline V gene are SGHRS and YFSETQ. The CDR3, from cysteine to phenylalanine, totals 14 residues. Of the read, only the CDR3 DNA is kept; its 42 bases are in frame from base 1. The method was 5' RACE. These reads were obtained on an Illumina HiSeq 2000. A universal primer binding site was added through template switching, and the final cDNA carried a unique molecular identifier so that TCR cDNA molecules could be counted accurately. First-strand cDNA for TCR alpha and beta chains was synthesized from specific primers in the conserved constant-segment region. To control for contamination, every cDNA library carried two barcodes: a SMART-Mk sample barcode plus Illumina barcodes. Two successive PCR steps introduced TruSeq adapter sequences along with Illumina sample barcodes. TCR alpha and beta cDNA libraries were sequenced on the Illumina HiSeq platform with custom primers. In the authors' own workflow: MiGEC processed the raw reads to extract unique molecular identifiers, while MiXCR was used to determine the CDR3 positions. For each individual, recombination models were inferred using an EM algorithm with the repgenHMM and IGoR tools. Shared clonotypes were analyzed with the tcR package in R, and sharing was normalized by the product of cloneset sizes. To study raw recombination free of thymic and clonal selection effects, out-of-frame nonproductive sequences were analyzed. The public reads were quality trimmed at Q25 with fastp and then assembled into clones with MiXCR by TCRdb, keeping productive beta chains. Under each unique CDR3 protein, matching rows form one entry showing the most common genes and DNA. In this record, the V and J calls reflect TCRdb's handling and not the investigators' own analysis. The sample profile shows 1.5 million to 2 million distinct CDR3 sequences; 32% of them were found once. The top ten constitute around 0.25% of the sample.

The sequencing input was cord blood. This receptor was taken from a newborn girl in good health. Recombination linked TRBV5-1 to TRBJ2-3; 5 matching bases give a weak D call of TRBD2. The DNA sequence is TGCGCCAGCAGCTTCTCCGGGATCACAGATACGCAGTATTTT. Its translation reads: CASSFSGITDTQYF.